This TCR beta chain stems from a study of blood T cell repertoires in COVID-19. This clone occurred once. TCRdb's table, derived via immunoSEQ multiplex PCR, lists solely in-frame clones and lacks some. The sample contains 210,000 or so clones, 84% of which appear only once. Germline CDR1 is MGHRA and CDR2 is YSYEKL. Germline trimming cut 3 bases from V and 3 bases from J; bases unmatched to any gene: 3. This CDR3 spans 15 amino acids. The sequencing sample was made of peripheral blood. The chain is built from TRBV4-1 and TRBJ2-7; 12 nucleotides match TRBD2. The source is an elderly woman with active or convalescent COVID-19. The CDR3 DNA reads TGCGCCAGCAGCCAGGGACTAGCGGGCCTCTACGAGCAGTACTTC. Amino acid sequence: CASSQGLAGLYEQYF.